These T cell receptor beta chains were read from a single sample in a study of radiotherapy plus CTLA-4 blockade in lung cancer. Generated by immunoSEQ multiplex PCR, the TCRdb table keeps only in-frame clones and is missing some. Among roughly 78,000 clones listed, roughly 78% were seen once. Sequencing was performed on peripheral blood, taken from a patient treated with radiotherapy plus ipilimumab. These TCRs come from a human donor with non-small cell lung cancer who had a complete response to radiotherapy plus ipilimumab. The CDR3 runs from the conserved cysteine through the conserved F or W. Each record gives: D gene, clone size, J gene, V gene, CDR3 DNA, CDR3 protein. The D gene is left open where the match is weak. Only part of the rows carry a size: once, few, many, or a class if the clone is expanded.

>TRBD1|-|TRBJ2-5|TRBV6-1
TGTGCCAGCAGTAACAGGGGGCTTAAAGAGACCCAGTACTTC
CASSNRGLKETQYF
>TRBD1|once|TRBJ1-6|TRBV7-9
TGTGCCAGCAGCCAGGGGGCAGGGAATAATTCACCCCTCCACTTT
CASSQGAGNNSPLHF
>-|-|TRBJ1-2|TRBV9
TGTGCCAGCAGCACCGGTCCTACAGGCGGAATAGGATATGGCTACACCTTC
CASSTGPTGGIGYGYTF
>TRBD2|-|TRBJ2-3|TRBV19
TGTGCCAGTACCCTAGCGGCCGATAGCACAGATACGCAGTATTTT
CASTLAADSTDTQYF
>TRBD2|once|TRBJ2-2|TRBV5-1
TGCGCCAGCAGCTTCCAACTAGCGTATAACACCGGGGAGCTGTTTTTT
CASSFQLAYNTGELFF
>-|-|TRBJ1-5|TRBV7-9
TGTGCCAGCCGAGGGGGAAACGATCAGCCCCAGCATTTT
CASRGGNDQPQHF
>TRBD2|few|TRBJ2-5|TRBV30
TGTGCCTGGAGTGGCGTTGGACTAGCGGGGGGAGAGACCCAGTACTTC
CAWSGVGLAGGETQYF
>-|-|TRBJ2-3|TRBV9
TGTGCCAGCAGCGTAGCCGCAGATACGCAGTATTTT
CASSVAADTQYF
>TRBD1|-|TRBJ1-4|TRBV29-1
TGCAGCGTAGCCGGACAGGGGACAACTAATGAAAAACTGTTTTTT
CSVAGQGTTNEKLFF
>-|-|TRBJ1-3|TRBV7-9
TGTGCCAGCAGCCCTCCCCGGACTGGTGGAAACACCATATATTTT
CASSPPRTGGNTIYF
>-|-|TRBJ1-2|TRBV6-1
TGTGCCAGCAGTGAATCCAAGGGGCGGGATGGCTACACCTTC
CASSESKGRDGYTF
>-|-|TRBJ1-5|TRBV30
TGTGCCTGGAGTCGGAGGGATAATCAGCCCCAGCATTTT
CAWSRRDNQPQHF
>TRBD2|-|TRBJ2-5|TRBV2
TGTGCCAGCACAGAGCGGGACCCGTTACAAGAGACCCAGTACTTC
CASTERDPLQETQYF
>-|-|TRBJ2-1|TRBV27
TGTGCCAGCAGTCCGAGAGTAGGTTGGTCCCATGAGCAGTTCTTC
CASSPRVGWSHEQFF
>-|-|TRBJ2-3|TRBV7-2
TGTGCCAGCAGCCCCGGGCCACCGGGGAGCACAGATACGCAGTATTTT
CASSPGPPGSTDTQYF
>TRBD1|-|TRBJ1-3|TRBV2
TGTGCCAGCACCGGGACAGGGGTACCGCTTGGAAACACCATATATTTT
CASTGTGVPLGNTIYF
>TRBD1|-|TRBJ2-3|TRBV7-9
TGTGCCAGCAGCTCCACAGGGGTCACAGATACGCAGTATTTT
CASSSTGVTDTQYF
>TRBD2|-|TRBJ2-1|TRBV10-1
TGCGCCAGCAGTGAGTCCGGTAGCGGGATGTACAATGAGCAGTTCTTC
CASSESGSGMYNEQFF
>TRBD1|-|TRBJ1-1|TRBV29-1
TGCAGCGTTAACAGGGGAGGCACTGAAGCTTTCTTT
CSVNRGGTEAFF
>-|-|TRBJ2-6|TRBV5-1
TGCGCCAGCGGCAGGGTAGTGAGCTCTGGGGCCAACGTCCTGACTTTC
CASGRVVSSGANVLTF
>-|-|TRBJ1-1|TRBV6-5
TGTGCCCTTCTAGCCCGGACAGAAAGGACTGAAGCTTTCTTT
CALLARTERTEAFF
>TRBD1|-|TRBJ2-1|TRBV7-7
TGTGCTAGCAGCTTAGACAGGGAAGGCAACAATGAGCAGTTCTTC
CASSLDREGNNEQFF
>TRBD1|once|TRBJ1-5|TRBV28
TGTGCCAGCAGTTTGAGGGGGCGAGGAGGCAATCAGCCCCAGCATTTT
CASSLRGRGGNQPQHF
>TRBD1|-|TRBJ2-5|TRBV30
TGTGCCTGGAGGAAACAGGGGGTCCAAGAGACCCAGTACTTC
CAWRKQGVQETQYF
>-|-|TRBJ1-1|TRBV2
TGTGCCAGCAGACAGGGTGGCACTGAAGCTTTCTTT
CASRQGGTEAFF
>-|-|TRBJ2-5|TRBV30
TGTGCCTGGAGATTACAGACGGAAACCCAGTACTTC
CAWRLQTETQYF
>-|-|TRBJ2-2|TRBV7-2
TGTGCCAGCAGCTCGAAGGTATTCGCGAACACCGGGGAGCTGTTTTTT
CASSSKVFANTGELFF
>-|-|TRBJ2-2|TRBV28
TGTGCCAGCAGAGCACCTAACACCGGGGAGCTGTTTTTT
CASRAPNTGELFF
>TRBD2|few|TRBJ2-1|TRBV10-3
TGTGCCATCGGGACGGGAGGCGATGAGCAGTTCTTC
CAIGTGGDEQFF
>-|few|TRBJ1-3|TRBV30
TGTGCCTACCGGGAGACTTTCTCTGGAAACACCATATATTTT
CAYRETFSGNTIYF
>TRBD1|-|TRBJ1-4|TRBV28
TGTGCCAGCAGTTTAACAGGGGAAAGGGAAAAACTGTTTTTT
CASSLTGEREKLFF
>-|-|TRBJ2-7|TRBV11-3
TGTGCCAGCAGCCCTATTCTCGGGGCTAGCACAGAGCAGTACTTC
CASSPILGASTEQYF
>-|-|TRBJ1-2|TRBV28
TGTGCCAGCAGTACACTCGAAGGCTACACCTTC
CASSTLEGYTF
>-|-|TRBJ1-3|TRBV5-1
TGCGCCAGCAGCACCCAGGGTGGAGGATCTGGAAACACCATATATTTT
CASSTQGGGSGNTIYF
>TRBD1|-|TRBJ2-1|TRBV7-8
TGTGCCAGCAGCTTAGTGTGGACAGGGGTCAATGAGCAGTTCTTC
CASSLVWTGVNEQFF
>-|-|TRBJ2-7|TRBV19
TGTGCCAGTACCGGGTACGACCACGAGCAGTACTTC
CASTGYDHEQYF
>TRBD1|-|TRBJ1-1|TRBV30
TGTGCCTCACAGCCCGGGACAGGCTACACTGAAGCTTTCTTT
CASQPGTGYTEAFF
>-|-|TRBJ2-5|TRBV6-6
TGTGCCAGCAGTACCTCGCCAGGGTACCAAGAGACCCAGTACTTC
CASSTSPGYQETQYF
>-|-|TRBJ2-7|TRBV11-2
TGTGCCAGCAGCTTAGACGGTGGTGCAGGACTCGAGCAGTACTTC
CASSLDGGAGLEQYF
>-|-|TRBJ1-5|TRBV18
TGTGCCAGCTCACCATCGGCAGCTAGCAATCAGCCCCAGCATTTT
CASSPSAASNQPQHF
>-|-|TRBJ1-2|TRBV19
TGTGCCAGTAAAATGCCCAGGGAGTTAGATGGCTACACCTTC
CASKMPRELDGYTF
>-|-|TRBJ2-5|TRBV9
TGTGCCAGCAGCGTAGCTTTACAATTTGGGGAGACCCAGTACTTC
CASSVALQFGETQYF
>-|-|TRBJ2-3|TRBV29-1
TGCAGCGTTGTAGGGCAGGGAAAGAGCACAGATACGCAGTATTTT
CSVVGQGKSTDTQYF
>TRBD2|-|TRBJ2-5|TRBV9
TGTGCCAGCAGCGAGGAGGCTAGCGGGCAAGAGACCCAGTACTTC
CASSEEASGQETQYF
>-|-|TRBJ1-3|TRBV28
TGTGCCAGCAGTAACGGGGGGGTTGGAAACACCATATATTTT
CASSNGGVGNTIYF
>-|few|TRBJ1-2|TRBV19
TGTGCCAGTAGTATCGTGGCTACCTATGGCTACACCTTC
CASSIVATYGYTF
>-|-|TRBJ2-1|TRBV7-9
TGTGCCAGCAGCTTCAACCCCGACAGCAATGAGCAGTTCTTC
CASSFNPDSNEQFF